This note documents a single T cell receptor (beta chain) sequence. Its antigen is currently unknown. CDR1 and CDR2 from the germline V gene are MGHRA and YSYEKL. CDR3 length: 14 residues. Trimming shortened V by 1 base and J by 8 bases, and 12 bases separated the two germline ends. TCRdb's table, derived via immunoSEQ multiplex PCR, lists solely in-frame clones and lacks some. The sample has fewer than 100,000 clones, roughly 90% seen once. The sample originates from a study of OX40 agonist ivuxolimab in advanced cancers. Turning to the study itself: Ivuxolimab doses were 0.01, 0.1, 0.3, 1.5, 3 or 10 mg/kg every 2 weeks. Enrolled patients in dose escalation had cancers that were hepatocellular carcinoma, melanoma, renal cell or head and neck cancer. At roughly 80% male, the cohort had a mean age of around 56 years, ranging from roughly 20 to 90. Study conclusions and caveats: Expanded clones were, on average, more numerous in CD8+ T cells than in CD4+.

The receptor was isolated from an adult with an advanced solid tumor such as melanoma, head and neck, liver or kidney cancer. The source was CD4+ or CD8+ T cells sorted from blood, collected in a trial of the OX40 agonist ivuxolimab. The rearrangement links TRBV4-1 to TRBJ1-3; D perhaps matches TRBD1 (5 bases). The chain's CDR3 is CASSQGGSGYTIYF. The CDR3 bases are TGCGCCAGCAGCCAAGGGGGCTCCGGGTACACCATATATTTT.